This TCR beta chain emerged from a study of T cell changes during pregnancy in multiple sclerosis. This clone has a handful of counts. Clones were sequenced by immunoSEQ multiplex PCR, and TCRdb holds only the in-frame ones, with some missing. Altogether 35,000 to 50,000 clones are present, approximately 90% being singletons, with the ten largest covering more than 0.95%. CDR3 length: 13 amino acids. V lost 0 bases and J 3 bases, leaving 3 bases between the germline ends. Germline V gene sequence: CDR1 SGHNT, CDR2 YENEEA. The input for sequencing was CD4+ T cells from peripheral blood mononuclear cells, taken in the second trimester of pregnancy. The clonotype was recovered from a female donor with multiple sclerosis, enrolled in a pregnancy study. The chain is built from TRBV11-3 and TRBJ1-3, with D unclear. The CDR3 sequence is CASSLDHGNTIYF. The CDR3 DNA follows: TGTGCCAGCAGCTTAGATCATGGAAACACCATATATTTT.